This note documents a single T cell receptor (beta chain) sequence. These data come from a study of blood T cell repertoires in COVID-19. Germline lookup yields CDR1 GTSNPN and CDR2 SVGIG (reference sequence). With V trimmed by 3 bases and J by 3 bases, 10 bases remained unmatched. CDR3 size: 18 residues. Data came from immunoSEQ multiplex PCR; TCRdb stores just in-frame clones and leaves some out. The sample shows around 260,000 clones, more than 75% of them seen only once. The sequence derives from a woman in her forties who had recovered from COVID-19. V and J are TRBV30 and TRBJ2-2; 13 bases are a match to TRBD2. The sequencing input was peripheral blood. The chain's CDR3 is CAWRWTSGGPWDTGELFF. The DNA for the CDR3 is TGTGCCTGGAGATGGACTAGCGGGGGCCCGTGGGACACCGGGGAGCTGTTTTTT.